Below are 19 T cell receptor beta chains sequenced from a single sample in a study of T-cell reconstitution after alpha-beta-depleted transplantation in children. A TCRbeta library incorporating unique molecular identifiers was prepared. From the PCR reads, TCRdb called clonotypes with MiXCR, one entry per CDR3 protein. The sample has roughly 500,000 distinct CDR3 sequences; about 33% are singletons. Specimen: PBMCs from the stem cell graft donor, collected from the stem cell graft. The receptors here all came from a human donor who donated a stem cell graft to a child with aplastic anemia.

This clonotype was counted once. J is TRBJ2-3 and V is TRBV12-3 or TRBV12-4, with TRBD2 matching over 8 bases. J gave up 4 bases and V 3 bases, and 6 bases lay outside the gene matches. The CDR3 extends over 15 amino acids. This CDR3 reads CASSFPGLDADTQYF. CDR3 DNA sequence: TGTGCCAGCAGTTTTCCGGGACTAGATGCAGATACGCAGTATTTT.

In its sample, this clonotype was seen many times. The CDR3 here is CASSPKSSYEQYF. CDR3 nucleotides: TGTGCCAGCAGTCCGAAGAGCTCCTACGAGCAGTACTTC. This chain connects TRBV28 to TRBJ2-7; D is ambiguous. The CDR3 has 13 amino acids. Trimming left V 5 bases short and J 0 bases short, with 8 bases between. Germline assignment: CDR1 MDHEN and CDR2 SYDVKM.

This chain joins TRBV12-3 or TRBV12-4 and TRBJ2-7; 10 bases map to TRBD2. Losses at the gene ends were 2 bases for V and 7 bases for J; bases not matched to a gene: 8. The CDR3 loop spans 15 amino acids. The DNA for the CDR3 is TGTGCCAGCAGTTTACTAGCGGGGGCCGATGAAGAGCAGTACTTC. Its protein product is CASSLLAGADEEQYF.

In DNA, the CDR3 is TGCAGTGCCAACCGGGGAGGGTCACCCCTCCACTTT. This translates into CSANRGGSPLHF. The gene calls are TRBV20-1 and TRBJ1-6; D call uncertain. Trimming pared 6 bases from V and 10 bases from J, leaving 13 bases between. The germline V gene has CDR1 DFQATT and CDR2 SNEGSKA (reference sequence). This CDR3 region has 12 residues.

CDR3 in amino acids: CASSQRMIAAYQETQYF. As DNA, the CDR3 is TGTGCCAGCAGCCAAAGGATGATAGCGGCGTACCAAGAGACCCAGTACTTC. The chain joins TRBV4-2 to TRBJ2-5; D possibly corresponds to TRBD2 (6 bases). Germline CDR1 and CDR2: LGHNA and YNFKEQ. V lost 2 bases, J lost 0 bases, and 16 bases lay in between. This CDR3 has 17 amino acids.

The chain joins TRBV19 to TRBJ1-5, with D unresolved. Per the germline V gene, CDR1 is LNHDA and CDR2 is SQIVND (reference sequence). The CDR3 runs to 14 residues. Between the trimmed V and J ends, which lost 3 bases and 6 bases, there was a span of 12 bases. The CDR3 region has the DNA TGTGCCAGTAGTATTGTCTGGGATACTCAGCCCCAGCATTTT. Translation: CASSIVWDTQPQHF.

The chain has TRBV15 and TRBJ1-4; TRBD1 matches 7 bases. CDR3 length: 15 amino acids. Germline CDR1 reads LNHNV; CDR2 reads YYDKDF (reference sequence). V gave up 5 bases and J gave up 8 bases; unmatched junction bases: 11. The CDR3 coding sequence is TGTGCCACCAGCTACAGGACAGGCAGGGAAGAAAAACTGTTTTTT. It is translated as CATSYRTGREEKLFF.

This clonotype has a handful of counts. The CDR3 bases are TGCGCCAGCAGCCAAGATTCGACCGGGGTCCGCTACACCTTC. It codes for CASSQDSTGVRYTF. The rearrangement joins TRBV4-3 to TRBJ1-2; unclear D gene. The CDR3 consists of 14 residues. Trimming cost V 0 bases and J 9 bases, with 14 bases left between them. Germline V gene lookup returns CDR1 LGHNA and CDR2 YSLEER.

The chain links TRBV19 to TRBJ2-2; TRBD1 aligns across 7 bases. Germline CDR1 LNHDA, CDR2 SQIVND (reference sequence). The CDR3 has 13 amino acids. V gave up 2 bases and J gave up 7 bases; unmatched junction bases: 1. The CDR3 here is CASSIQGVGELFF. The DNA for the CDR3 is TGTGCCAGTAGTATACAGGGGGTCGGGGAGCTGTTTTTT. The whole variable domain, filled in from reference TRBV19 and TRBJ2-2, reads DGGITQSPKYLFRKEGQNVTLSCEQNLNHDAMYWYRQDPGQGLRLIYYSQIVNDFQKGDIAEGYSVSREKKESFPLTVTSAQKNPTAFYLCASSIQGVGELFFGEGSRLTVL.

This clonotype has more than one count but fewer than ten. Here the CDR3 DNA reads TGTGCCAGCAGCGAAACAGGGGGATACACTGAAGCTTTCTTT. This translates into CASSETGGYTEAFF. The gene calls are TRBV7-2 and TRBJ1-1, with 8 bases fitting TRBD1. The CDR3 has 14 amino acids. Germline loops: CDR1 SGHTA, CDR2 FQGNSA. V gave up 5 bases and J gave up 3 bases; unmatched junction bases: 5.

The chain employs TRBV29-1 and TRBJ2-4; D is possibly TRBD1 (5 bases). Trimming removed 8 bases at V and 0 bases at J, with 14 bases between. The CDR3 has 14 residues. Germline V gene lookup returns CDR1 SQVTM and CDR2 ANQGSEA. Here the CDR3 DNA reads TGCAGCATTCGGCAGGGATTAGCCAAAAACATTCAGTACTTC. Translated, it gives CSIRQGLAKNIQYF.

This clonotype has only a few counts. The chain recombines TRBV10-3 with TRBJ2-7; tentative D call: TRBD2 (5 bases). Germline-derived CDR1 and CDR2 are ENHRY and SYGVKD. The CDR3 sequence is 13 residues long. The V gene lost 9 bases and the J gene lost 4 bases, with 16 bases spanning the gap. The CDR3 protein is CAMGMSGTYEQYF. DNA for the CDR3: TGTGCCATGGGGATGAGCGGCACATACGAGCAGTACTTC.

The V and J genes are TRBV18 and TRBJ1-1; no clear D. This CDR3 spans 15 amino acids. The germline V gene has CDR1 KGHSH and CDR2 LQKENI. V was trimmed by 3 bases and J by 2 bases, leaving 13 bases between them. Written as DNA, the CDR3 is TGTGCCAGCTCACCCGCTAGGGCGGGAAACACTGAAGCTTTCTTT. This translates into CASSPARAGNTEAFF.

This clonotype has only a few counts. J is TRBJ2-3 and V is TRBV29-1; TRBD1 matches 8 bases. Germline values: CDR1 SQVTM, CDR2 ANQGSEA. With V trimmed by 2 bases and J by 4 bases, 11 bases remained unmatched. The CDR3 sequence is 16 residues long. Here the CDR3 reads CSVETGGGEWADTQYF. The DNA of the CDR3 is TGCAGCGTTGAAACAGGGGGTGGCGAGTGGGCAGATACGCAGTATTTT.

The chain is built from TRBV3-1 and TRBJ2-7; 10 bases are a match to TRBD2. Germline V CDR1 and CDR2: LGHDT, YNNKEL (reference sequence). The CDR3 covers 14 residues. V was clipped by 7 bases and J by 2 bases; unmatched bases: 5. CDR3 in DNA: TGTGCCAGCACAAGAGCGGGAGGGCCCTACGAGCAGTACTTC. Translated: CASTRAGGPYEQYF.

This chain connects TRBV9 to TRBJ2-1, with TRBD2 matching 11 bases. The CDR3 totals 17 residues. Germline assignment: CDR1 SGDLS and CDR2 YYNGEE. J gave up 6 bases and V 4 bases, and 12 bases lay outside the gene matches. In nucleotides, the CDR3 is TGTGCCAGCAGCCCAGGGGGTAGCGGGGGGGCCCGCAATGAGCAGTTCTTC. It is translated as CASSPGGSGGARNEQFF. Filled out from reference TRBV9 and TRBJ2-1, the complete variable domain reads DSGVTQTPKHLITATGQRVTLRCSPRSGDLSVYWYQQSLDQGLQFLIQYYNGEERAKGNILERFSAQQFPDLHSELNLSSLELGDSALYFCASSPGGSGGARNEQFFGPGTRLTVL.

The chain joins TRBV24-1 to TRBJ2-7; D may be TRBD2 (6 bases). Trimming shortened V by 4 bases and J by 5 bases, and 14 bases separated the two germline ends. The CDR3 covers 14 residues. The V gene's germline CDR1 is KGHDR and CDR2 SFDVKD. The CDR3 DNA follows: TGTGCCACCAGTGACACGACTAGTGTCCACGAGCAGTACTTC. Protein: CATSDTTSVHEQYF.

This chain links TRBV4-2 with TRBJ1-5, with D possibly being TRBD1 (5 bases). Germline V gives CDR1 LGHNA, CDR2 YNFKEQ. The V end was cut by 5 bases, the J end by 4 bases, with 12 bases between. The CDR3 totals 14 residues. The CDR3 reads CASSTGDLNQPQHF. The CDR3 coding sequence is TGTGCCAGCAGCACGGGGGACCTTAATCAGCCCCAGCATTTT.

V usage is TRBV11-2 and J usage is TRBJ2-7, with TRBD2 matching over 11 bases. Losses at the gene ends were 5 bases for V and 2 bases for J; bases not matched to a gene: 5. Germline V gene data show CDR1 as SGHAT and CDR2 as FQNNGV. This CDR3 has 15 amino acids. Here the CDR3 DNA reads TGTGCCAGCAGCCTCACTAGCGGGGGTCCCTACGAGCAGTACGTC. Protein: CASSLTSGGPYEQYV.